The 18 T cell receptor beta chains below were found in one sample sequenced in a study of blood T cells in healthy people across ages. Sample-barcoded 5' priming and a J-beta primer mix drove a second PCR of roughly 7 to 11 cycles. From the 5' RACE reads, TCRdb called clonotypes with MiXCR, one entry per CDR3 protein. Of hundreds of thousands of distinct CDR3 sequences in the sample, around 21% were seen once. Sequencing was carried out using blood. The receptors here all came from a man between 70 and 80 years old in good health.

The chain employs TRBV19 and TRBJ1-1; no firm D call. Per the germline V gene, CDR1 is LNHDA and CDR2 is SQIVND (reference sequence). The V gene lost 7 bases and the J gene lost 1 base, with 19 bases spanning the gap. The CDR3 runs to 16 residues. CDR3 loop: CASNNAAGLRNTEAFF. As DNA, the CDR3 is TGTGCCAGTAACAACGCGGCGGGGTTAAGGAACACTGAAGCTTTCTTT.

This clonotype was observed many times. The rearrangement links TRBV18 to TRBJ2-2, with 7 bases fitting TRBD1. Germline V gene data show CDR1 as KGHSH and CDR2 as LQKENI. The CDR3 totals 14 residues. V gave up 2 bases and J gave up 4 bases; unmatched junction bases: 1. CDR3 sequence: CASSPGTVTGELFF. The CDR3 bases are TGTGCCAGCTCACCAGGGACAGTCACCGGGGAGCTGTTTTTT.

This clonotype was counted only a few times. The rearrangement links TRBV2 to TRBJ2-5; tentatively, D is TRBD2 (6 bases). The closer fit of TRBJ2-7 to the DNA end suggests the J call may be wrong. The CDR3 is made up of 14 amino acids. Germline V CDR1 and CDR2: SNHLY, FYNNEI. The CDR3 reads CASSENPGGYEQYF. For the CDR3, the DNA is TGTGCCAGCAGTGAAAACCCCGGGGGCTACGAGCAGTACTTC.

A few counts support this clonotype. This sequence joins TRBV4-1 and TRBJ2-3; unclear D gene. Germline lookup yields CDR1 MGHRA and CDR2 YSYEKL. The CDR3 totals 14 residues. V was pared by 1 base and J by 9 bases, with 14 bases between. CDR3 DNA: TGCGCCAGCAGCCAAGGGTCTACGCCAGCAACGCAGTATTTT. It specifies CASSQGSTPATQYF.

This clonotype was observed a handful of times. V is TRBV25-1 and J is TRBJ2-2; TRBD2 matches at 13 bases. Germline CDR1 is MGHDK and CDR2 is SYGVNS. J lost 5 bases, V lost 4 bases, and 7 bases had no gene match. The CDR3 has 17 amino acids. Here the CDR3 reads CASSGLAGGFVTGELFF. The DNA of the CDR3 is TGTGCCAGCAGTGGACTAGCGGGAGGTTTTGTGACCGGGGAGCTGTTTTTT.

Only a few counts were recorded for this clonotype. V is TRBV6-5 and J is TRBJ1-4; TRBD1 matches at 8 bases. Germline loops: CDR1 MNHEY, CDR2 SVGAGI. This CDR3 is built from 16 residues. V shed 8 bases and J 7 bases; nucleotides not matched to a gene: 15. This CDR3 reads CASGGGVGRGLEKLFF. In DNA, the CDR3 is TGTGCCAGCGGAGGGGGAGTTGGCAGGGGGCTTGAAAAACTGTTTTTT.

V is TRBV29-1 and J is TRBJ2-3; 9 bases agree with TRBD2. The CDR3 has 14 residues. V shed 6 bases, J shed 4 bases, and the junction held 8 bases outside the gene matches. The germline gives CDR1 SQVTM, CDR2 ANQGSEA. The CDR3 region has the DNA TGCAGCGTATCAGTAGCGGGAGTGGCAGATACGCAGTATTTT. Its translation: CSVSVAGVADTQYF.

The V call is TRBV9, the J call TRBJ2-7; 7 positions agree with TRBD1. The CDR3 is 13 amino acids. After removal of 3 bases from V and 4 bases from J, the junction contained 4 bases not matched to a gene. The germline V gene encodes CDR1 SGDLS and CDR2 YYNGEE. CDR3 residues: CASSAGTDYEQYF. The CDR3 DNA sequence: TGTGCCAGCAGCGCTGGGACAGATTACGAGCAGTACTTC.

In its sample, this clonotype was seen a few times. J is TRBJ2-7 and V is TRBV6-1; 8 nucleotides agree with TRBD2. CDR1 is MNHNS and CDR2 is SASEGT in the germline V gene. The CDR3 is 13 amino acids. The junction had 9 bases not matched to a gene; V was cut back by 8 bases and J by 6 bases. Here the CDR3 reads CASSSGSKCEQYF. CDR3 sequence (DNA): TGTGCCAGCTCCAGCGGGAGCAAGTGCGAGCAGTACTTC.

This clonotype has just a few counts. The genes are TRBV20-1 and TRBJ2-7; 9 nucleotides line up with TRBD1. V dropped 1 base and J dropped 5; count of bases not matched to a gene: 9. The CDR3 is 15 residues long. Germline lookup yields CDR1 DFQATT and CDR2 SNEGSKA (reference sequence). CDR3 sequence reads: CSARVAGQGSHEQYF. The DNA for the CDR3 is TGCAGTGCTAGAGTAGCCGGACAGGGGAGCCACGAGCAGTACTTC.

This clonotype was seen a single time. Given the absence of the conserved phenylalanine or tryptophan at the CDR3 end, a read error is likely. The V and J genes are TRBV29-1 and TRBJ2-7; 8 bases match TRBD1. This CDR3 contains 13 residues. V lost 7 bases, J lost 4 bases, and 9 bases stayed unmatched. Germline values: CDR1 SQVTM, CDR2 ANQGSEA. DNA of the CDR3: TGCAGCGCTCTCGGGACAGGTCAATACGAGCAGTACCTC. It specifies CSALGTGQYEQYL.

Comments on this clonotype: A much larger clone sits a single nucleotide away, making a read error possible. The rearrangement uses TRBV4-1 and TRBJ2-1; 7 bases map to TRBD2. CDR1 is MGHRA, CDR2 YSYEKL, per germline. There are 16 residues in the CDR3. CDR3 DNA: TGCGCCAACAGCCGCGGGGCAGGGAAAAGCGGGGATGAGCAGTTCTTC. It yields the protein CANSRGAGKSGDEQFF.

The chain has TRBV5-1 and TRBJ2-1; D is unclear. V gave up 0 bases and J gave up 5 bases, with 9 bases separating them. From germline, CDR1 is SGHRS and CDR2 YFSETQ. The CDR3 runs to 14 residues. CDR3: CASSLAVWNNEQFF. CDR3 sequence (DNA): TGCGCCAGCAGCTTGGCGGTATGGAACAATGAGCAGTTCTTC.

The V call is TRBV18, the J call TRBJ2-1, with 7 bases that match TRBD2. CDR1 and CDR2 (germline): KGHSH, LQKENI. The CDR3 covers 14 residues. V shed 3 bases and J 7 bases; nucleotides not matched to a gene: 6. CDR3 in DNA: TGTGCCAGCTCACCTGACGGCGGGAGTAATGAGCAGTTCTTC. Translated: CASSPDGGSNEQFF.

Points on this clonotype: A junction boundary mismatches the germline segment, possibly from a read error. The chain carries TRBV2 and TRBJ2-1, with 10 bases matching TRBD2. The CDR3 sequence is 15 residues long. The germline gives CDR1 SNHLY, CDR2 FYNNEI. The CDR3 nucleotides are TGTGCCAGCAGTAAAGCGGGAGGGCCCTACAATGAGCAGTTCTTC. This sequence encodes CASSKAGGPYNEQFF.

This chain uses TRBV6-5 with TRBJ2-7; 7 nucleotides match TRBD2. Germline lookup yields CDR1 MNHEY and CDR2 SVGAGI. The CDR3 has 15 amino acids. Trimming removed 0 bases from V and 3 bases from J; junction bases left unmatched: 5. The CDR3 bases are TGTGCCAGCAGTTACTCTCCTAGCGGAAACTACGAGCAGTACTTC. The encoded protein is CASSYSPSGNYEQYF.

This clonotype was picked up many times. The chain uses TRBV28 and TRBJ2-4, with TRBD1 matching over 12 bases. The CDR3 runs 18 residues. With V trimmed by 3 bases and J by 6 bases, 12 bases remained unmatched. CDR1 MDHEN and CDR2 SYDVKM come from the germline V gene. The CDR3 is CASSFARGTGGLGNIQYF. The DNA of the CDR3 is TGTGCCAGCAGTTTCGCGAGGGGGACAGGGGGCCTCGGAAACATTCAGTACTTC.

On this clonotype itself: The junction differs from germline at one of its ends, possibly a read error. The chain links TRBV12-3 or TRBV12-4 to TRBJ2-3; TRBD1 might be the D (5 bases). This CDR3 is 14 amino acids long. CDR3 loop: CASSFSTGADMQYF. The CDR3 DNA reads TGTGCCAGCAGTTTTAGTACAGGAGCAGATATGCAGTATTTT.